This T cell receptor (beta chain) emerged from a study of T cell responses to AZD1222 COVID-19 vaccine. CDR3 length: 14 residues. Trimming left V 10 bases short and J 5 bases short, with 21 bases between. CDR1 and CDR2 from the germline V gene are MNHEY and SVGAGI. Method: immunoSEQ multiplex PCR; TCRdb's copy keeps in-frame clones and lacks some. This table has 150,000 to 200,000 clones, over 80% appearing once. This clonotype was sampled from an adult in good health. This sequence joins TRBV6-5 and TRBJ2-7; the D gene could be TRBD1 or TRBD2 (8 bases each). The material sequenced was peripheral blood, taken on day 0 of AZD1222 vaccination. CDR3 loop: CAISRGREVDEQYF. DNA for the CDR3: TGTGCCATCAGCAGGGGGCGGGAGGTAGACGAGCAGTACTTC.